The clone carrying this TCR beta chain was recorded many times. Its target is not known. CDR3 length: 12 amino acids. V dropped 5 bases and J dropped 8 bases, with 10 bases sitting between them. CDR1 is SEHNR, CDR2 FQNEAQ, per germline (reference sequence). This specimen belongs to a study of post-analysis software for immune sequencing data. Study-level information: Included among the disease courses, which were recorded for the cohort, were relapsing-remitting, secondary progressive and progressive-relapsing multiple sclerosis. Study-wide results and caveats: Samples from a shared batch, those prepared together, strongly co-clustered by F measure. Significantly lower normalized Chao1 diversity was found in patients with multiple sclerosis relative to controls. Controls had lower frequencies than patients of five TRBV segments, which included TRBV5-6, TRBV5-1 and TRBV20-1.

Unique molecular identifiers were built into the TCR beta cDNA libraries. Input populations of roughly 0.95 to 10 million T cells gave rise to around 480,000 cDNA molecules. TCRdb reprocessed the PCR reads with MiXCR, giving one entry per CDR3 protein. The table lists over 250,000 distinct CDR3 sequences, around 34% of them singletons. The sequenced sample was blood. The chain recombines TRBV7-9 with TRBJ2-1; D remains unclear. The TCR comes from a girl under 18 with multiple sclerosis. The CDR3 loop reads CASSRVTDEQFF. The DNA for the CDR3 is TGTGCCAGCAGCCGAGTGACGGATGAGCAGTTCTTC.